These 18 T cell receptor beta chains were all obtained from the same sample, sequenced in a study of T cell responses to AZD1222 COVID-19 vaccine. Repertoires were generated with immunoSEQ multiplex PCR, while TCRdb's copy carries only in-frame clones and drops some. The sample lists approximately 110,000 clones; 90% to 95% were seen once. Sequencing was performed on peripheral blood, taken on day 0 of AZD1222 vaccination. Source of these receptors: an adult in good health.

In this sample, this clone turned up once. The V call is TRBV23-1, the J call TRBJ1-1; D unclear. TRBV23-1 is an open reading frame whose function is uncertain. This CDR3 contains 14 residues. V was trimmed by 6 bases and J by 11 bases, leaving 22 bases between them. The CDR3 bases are TGCGCCAGCAGCCCTACGGTGTGGGTAAGTAGGGCTTTCTTT. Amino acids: CASSPTVWVSRAFF.

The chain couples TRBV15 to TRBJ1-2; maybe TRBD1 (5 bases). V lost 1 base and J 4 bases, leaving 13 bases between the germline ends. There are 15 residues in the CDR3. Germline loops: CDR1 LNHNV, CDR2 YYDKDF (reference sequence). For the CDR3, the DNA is TGTGCCACCAGCAGAGTTTCAGGGAACATCTATGGCTACACCTTC. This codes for CATSRVSGNIYGYTF.

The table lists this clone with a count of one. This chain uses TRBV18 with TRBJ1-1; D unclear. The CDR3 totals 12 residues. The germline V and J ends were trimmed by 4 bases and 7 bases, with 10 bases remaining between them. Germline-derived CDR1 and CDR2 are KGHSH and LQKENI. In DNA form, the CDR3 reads TGTGCCAGCTCACTATATACCATTGAAGCTTTCTTT. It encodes CASSLYTIEAFF.

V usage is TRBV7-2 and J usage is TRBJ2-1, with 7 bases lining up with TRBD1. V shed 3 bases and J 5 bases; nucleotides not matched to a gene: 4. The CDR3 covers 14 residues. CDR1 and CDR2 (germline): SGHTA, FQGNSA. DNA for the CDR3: TGTGCCAGCAGCTTGGTCAGGGGGAACAATGAGCAGTTCTTC. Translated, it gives CASSLVRGNNEQFF.

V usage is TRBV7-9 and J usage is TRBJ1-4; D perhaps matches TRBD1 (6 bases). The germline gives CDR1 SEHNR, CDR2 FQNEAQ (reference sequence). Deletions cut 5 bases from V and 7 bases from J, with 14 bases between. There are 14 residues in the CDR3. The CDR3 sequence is CASSQSGASEKLFF. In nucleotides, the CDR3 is TGTGCCAGCAGCCAATCAGGGGCTAGTGAAAAACTGTTTTTT.

The DNA for the CDR3 is TGTGCCAGCAGCATCGAACATGGAAATCAGCCCCAGCATTTT. It specifies CASSIEHGNQPQHF. J is TRBJ1-5 and V is TRBV7-9; D unresolved. There are 14 residues in the CDR3. Per the germline V gene, CDR1 is SEHNR and CDR2 is FQNEAQ (reference sequence). V was trimmed by 5 bases and J by 4 bases, leaving 12 bases between them.

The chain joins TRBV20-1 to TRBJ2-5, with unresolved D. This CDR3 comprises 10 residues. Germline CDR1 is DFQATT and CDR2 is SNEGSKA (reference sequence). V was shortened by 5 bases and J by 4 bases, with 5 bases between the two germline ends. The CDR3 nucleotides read TGCAGTGCTTTTAGAGAGACCCAGTACTTC. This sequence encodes CSAFRETQYF.

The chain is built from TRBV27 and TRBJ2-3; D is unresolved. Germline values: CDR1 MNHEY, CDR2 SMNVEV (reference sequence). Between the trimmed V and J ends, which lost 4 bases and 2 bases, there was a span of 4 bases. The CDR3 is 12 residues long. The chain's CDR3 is CASSSDTDTQYF. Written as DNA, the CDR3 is TGTGCCAGCAGTTCCGACACAGATACGCAGTATTTT.

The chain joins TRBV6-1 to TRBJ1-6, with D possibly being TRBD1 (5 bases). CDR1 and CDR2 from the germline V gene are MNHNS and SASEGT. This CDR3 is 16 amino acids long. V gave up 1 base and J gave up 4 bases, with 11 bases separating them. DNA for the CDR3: TGTGCCAGCAGTGAAGTGGGACTGACTTATAATTCACCCCTCCACTTT. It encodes CASSEVGLTYNSPLHF.

The CDR3 region is CARRENTEAFF. The CDR3 DNA reads as TGTGCCAGGAGGGAGAACACTGAAGCTTTCTTT. V gene TRBV2 combines with J gene TRBJ1-1; D is ambiguous. The CDR3 extends over 11 amino acids. Germline-derived CDR1 and CDR2 are SNHLY and FYNNEI. The V end was cut by 9 bases, the J end by 1 base, with 6 bases between. The full variable domain, completed using reference TRBV2 and TRBJ1-1, is EPEVTQTPSHQVTQMGQEVILRCVPISNHLYFYWYRQILGQKVEFLVSFYNNEISEKSEIFDDQFSVERPDGSNFTLKIRSTKLEDSAMYFCARRENTEAFFGQGTRLTVV.

The CDR3 DNA sequence: TGTGCCAGCAGTGAGCGCGGGGACCACCCCTCCTACAATGAGCAGTTCTTC. Translation: CASSERGDHPSYNEQFF. The chain couples TRBV6-1 to TRBJ2-1; possible D gene TRBD2, 6 bases. CDR1 MNHNS and CDR2 SASEGT come from the germline V gene. This CDR3 is built from 17 residues. Between the trimmed V and J ends, which lost 3 bases and 0 bases, there was a span of 15 bases.

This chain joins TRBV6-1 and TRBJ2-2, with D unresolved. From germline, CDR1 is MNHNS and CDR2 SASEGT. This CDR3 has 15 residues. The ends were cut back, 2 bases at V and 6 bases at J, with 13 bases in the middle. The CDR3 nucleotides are TGTGCCAGCAGTGAATGGGCAGGTTATGCCGGGGAGCTGTTTTTT. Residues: CASSEWAGYAGELFF.

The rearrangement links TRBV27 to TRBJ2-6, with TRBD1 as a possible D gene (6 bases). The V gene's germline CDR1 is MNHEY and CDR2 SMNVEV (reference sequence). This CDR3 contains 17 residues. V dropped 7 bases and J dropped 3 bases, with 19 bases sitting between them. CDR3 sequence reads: CASTFQGQRIGANVLTF. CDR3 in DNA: TGTGCCAGCACCTTCCAGGGGCAAAGGATTGGGGCCAACGTCCTGACTTTC.

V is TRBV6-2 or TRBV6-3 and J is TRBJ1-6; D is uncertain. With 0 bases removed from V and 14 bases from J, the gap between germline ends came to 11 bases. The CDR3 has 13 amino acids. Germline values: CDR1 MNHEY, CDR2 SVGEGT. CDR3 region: CASSYSGSVTLHF. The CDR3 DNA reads TGTGCCAGCAGTTACTCGGGCTCAGTAACCCTCCACTTT.

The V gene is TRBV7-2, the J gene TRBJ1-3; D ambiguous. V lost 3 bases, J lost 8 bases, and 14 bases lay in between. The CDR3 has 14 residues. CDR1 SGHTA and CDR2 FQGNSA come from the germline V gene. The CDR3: CASSFIPEAYTIYF. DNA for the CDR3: TGTGCCAGCAGCTTTATTCCGGAGGCCTACACCATATATTTT.

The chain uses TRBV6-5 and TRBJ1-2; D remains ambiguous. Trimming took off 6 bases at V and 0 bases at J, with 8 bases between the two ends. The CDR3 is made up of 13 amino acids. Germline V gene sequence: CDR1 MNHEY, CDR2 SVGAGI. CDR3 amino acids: CASSYTANYGYTF. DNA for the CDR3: TGTGCCAGCAGCTACACGGCTAACTATGGCTACACCTTC.

CDR3 amino acids: CASSMVRAGGSPLHF. CDR3 DNA: TGTGCCAGTAGTATGGTCCGGGCGGGAGGGTCACCCCTCCACTTT. This chain uses TRBV19 with TRBJ1-6; D is unresolved. Trimming stripped 3 bases from V and 10 bases from J, with 16 bases between. In germline, CDR1 is LNHDA, CDR2 SQIVND (reference sequence). This CDR3 spans 15 amino acids.

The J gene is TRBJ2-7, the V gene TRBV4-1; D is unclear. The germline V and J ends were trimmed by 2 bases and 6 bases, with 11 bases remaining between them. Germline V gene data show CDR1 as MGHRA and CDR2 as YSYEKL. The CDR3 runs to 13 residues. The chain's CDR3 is CASSQNVKSEQYF. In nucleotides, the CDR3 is TGCGCCAGCAGCCAAAATGTCAAAAGCGAGCAGTACTTC.